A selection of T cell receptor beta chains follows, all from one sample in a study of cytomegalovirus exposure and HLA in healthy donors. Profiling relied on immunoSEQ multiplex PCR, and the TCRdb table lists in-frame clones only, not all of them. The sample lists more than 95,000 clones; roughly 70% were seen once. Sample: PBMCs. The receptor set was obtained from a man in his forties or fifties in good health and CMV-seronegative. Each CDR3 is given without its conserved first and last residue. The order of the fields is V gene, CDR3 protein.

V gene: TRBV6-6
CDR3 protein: ASGGRAVNTEAF

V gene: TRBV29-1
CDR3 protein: SVDPTGPLYGYT

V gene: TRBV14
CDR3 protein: ASSQDGMNTEAF

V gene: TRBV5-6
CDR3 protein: ASSLVREGDEQF

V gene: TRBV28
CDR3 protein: ASSSTGFLDTQY

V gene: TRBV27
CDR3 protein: ASSYGTGLYEQY

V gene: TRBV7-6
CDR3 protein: ASPRQADEKLF

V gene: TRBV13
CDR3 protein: ASSREAGGRGNEQF

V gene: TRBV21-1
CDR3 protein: ASRNGERGITDTQY

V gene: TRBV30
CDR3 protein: AWNRGQEAF

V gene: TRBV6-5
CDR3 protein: ASSRGRGWWGYT

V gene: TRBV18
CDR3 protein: ASSPRGPQEGNTIY

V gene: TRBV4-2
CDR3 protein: ASSQLTSGSSDTQY

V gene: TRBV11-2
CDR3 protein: ASSSPIQANSPLH

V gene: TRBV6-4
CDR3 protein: ASSDLAGPGELF

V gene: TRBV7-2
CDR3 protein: ASSLNGLAGDTDTQY

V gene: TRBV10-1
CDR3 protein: ASSESRAGANVLT

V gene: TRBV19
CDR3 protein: ASSNLAAIYGYT

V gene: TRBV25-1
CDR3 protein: ASSESQGADTEAF

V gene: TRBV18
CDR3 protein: ASSPGTSGSNADTQY

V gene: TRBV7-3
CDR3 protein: ASSASGGAITGELF

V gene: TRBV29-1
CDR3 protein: SARNEKLF

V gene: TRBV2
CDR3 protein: ASSASRAPYEQY

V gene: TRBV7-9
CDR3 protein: SSSTIGLAGLNEQF

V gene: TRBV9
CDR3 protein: ASSVGGATEAF

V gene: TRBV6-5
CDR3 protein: ASSYRGSNYGYT

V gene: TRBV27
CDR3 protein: ASSLSGSHGYT

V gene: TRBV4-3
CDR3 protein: ASSQSGTGAPNYGHT

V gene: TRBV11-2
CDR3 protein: ASSSLAGVPDTQY

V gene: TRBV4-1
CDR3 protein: ASSQDIGLAGYEQY

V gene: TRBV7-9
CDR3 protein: ASTSRVTGELF

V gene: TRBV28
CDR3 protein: ASSLSSGNTIY

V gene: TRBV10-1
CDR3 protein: ASSEGGDRGHGANVLT

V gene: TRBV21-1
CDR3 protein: ASSKGETGGSNQPQH

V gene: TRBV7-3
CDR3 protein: ASSLVPGSYNEQF

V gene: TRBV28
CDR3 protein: ALGLSGQRYEQY

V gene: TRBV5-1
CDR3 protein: ASSWGTSALNQETQY

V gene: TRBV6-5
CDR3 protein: ASSRDRAANEKLF

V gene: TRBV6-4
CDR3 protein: ASSATYGTEAF

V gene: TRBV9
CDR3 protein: ASSLTGTNQETQY

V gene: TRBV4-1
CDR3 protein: ASSRGGSSNQPQH

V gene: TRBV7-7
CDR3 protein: ASSLFGSAGELGTGELF

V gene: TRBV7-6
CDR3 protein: ASSFSVLAEGYNEQF

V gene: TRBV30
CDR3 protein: AWSSDLAIPDTQY

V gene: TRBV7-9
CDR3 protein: ASSPSRQPGEQF

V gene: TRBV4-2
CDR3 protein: ASSQRSGSNTGELF

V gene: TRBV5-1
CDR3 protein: ASSLGDTLNTEAF

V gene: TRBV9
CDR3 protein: ASSAASGRHNEQF

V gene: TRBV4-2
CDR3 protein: ASSTTSGGATGELF

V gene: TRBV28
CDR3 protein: ASSLGNTIY

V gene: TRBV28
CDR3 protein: ASSPPGDGYT

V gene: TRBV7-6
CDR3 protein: ASSLETSFSGEQY

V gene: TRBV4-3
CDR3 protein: ASSHSHSSDTEAF

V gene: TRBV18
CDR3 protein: ASSPPGDAGSYEQY

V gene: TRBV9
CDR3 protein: ASSVPGTEAF

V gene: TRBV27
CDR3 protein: ASSPRPGTGVGYT

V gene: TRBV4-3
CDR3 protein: ASSQTGVDYGYT

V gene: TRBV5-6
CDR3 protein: ASSFGLAGVSDEQY

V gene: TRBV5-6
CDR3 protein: ASSLGLPEQF

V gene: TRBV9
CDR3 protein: ASSPWTSETEQY